This TCR beta chain appears in the sequencing data of a study of control samples from healthy donors and cancer patients. Assay: immunoSEQ multiplex PCR; the TCRdb copy retains only in-frame clones and omits some. The table shows some 120,000 clones, with around nine tenths occurring only once. The junction had 7 bases not matched to a gene; V was cut back by 8 bases and J by 4 bases. Germline V lookup: CDR1 SGHTA, CDR2 FQGNSA. There are 13 residues in the CDR3. This sequence joins TRBV7-2 and TRBJ1-2, with TRBD1 matching over 7 bases. The origin of this receptor is a man aged 40-49 years in good health. Material: blood. CDR3: CASVLGTAYGYTF. In DNA, the CDR3 is TGTGCCAGCGTCCTAGGGACAGCCTATGGCTACACCTTC. Full variable domain (rest looked up from reference TRBV7-2 and TRBJ1-2): GAGVSQSPSNKVTEKGKDVELRCDPISGHTALYWYRQSLGQGLEFLIYFQGNSAPDKSGLPSDRFSAERTGGSVSTLTIQRTQQEDSAVYLCASVLGTAYGYTFGSGTRLTVV.